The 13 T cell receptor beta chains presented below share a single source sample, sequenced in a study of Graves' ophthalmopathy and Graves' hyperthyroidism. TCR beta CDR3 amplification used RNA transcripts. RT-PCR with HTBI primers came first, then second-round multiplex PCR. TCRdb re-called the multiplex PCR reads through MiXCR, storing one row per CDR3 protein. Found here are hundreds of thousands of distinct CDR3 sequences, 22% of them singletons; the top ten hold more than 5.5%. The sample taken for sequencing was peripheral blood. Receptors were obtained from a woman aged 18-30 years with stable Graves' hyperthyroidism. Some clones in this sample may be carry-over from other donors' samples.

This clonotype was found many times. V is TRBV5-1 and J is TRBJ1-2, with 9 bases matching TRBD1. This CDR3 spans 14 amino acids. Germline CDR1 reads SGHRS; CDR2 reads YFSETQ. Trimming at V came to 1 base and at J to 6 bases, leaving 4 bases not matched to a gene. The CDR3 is CASSLTGGADGYTF. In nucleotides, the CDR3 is TGCGCCAGCAGCTTGACAGGGGGCGCGGATGGCTACACCTTC.

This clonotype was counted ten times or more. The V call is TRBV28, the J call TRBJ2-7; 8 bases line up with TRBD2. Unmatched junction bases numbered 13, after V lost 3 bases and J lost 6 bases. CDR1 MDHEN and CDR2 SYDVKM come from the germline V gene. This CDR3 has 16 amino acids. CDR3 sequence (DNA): TGTGCCAGCAGTTTGCCGGGGGGGAGGGCCCCCTTCGAGCAGTACTTC. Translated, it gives CASSLPGGRAPFEQYF.

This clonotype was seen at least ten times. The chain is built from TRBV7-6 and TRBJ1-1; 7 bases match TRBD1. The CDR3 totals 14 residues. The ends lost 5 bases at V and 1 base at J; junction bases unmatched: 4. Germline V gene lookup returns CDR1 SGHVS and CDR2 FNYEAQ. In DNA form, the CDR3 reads TGTGCCAGCAGCCCCGGACAGGCGAACACTGAAGCTTTCTTT. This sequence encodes CASSPGQANTEAFF. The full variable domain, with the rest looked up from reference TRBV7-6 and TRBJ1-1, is GAGVSQSPRYKVTKRGQDVALRCDPISGHVSLYWYRQALGQGPEFLTYFNYEAQQDKSGLPNDRFSAERPEGSISTLTIQRTEQRDSAMYRCASSPGQANTEAFFGQGTRLTVV.

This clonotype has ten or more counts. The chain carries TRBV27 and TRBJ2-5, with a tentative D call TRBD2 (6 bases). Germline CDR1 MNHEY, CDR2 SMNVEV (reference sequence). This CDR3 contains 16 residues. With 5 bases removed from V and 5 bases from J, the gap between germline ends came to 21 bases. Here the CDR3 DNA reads TGTGCCAGCAGTACCTCACGGGACTCAGGTCGGGAGACCCAGTACTTC. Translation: CASSTSRDSGRETQYF.

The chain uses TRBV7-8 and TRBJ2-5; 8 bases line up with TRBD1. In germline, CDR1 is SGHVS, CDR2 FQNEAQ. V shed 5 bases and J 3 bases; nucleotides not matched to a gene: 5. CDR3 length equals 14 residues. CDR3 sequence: CASSLTQGEETQYF. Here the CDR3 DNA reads TGTGCCAGCAGCCTAACACAGGGGGAAGAGACCCAGTACTTC.

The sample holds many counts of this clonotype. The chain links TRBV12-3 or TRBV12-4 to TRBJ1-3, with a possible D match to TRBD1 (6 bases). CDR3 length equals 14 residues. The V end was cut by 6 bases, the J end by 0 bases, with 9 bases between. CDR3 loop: CASSDRNSGNTIYF. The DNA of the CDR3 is TGTGCCAGCAGCGACAGGAACTCTGGAAACACCATATATTTT.

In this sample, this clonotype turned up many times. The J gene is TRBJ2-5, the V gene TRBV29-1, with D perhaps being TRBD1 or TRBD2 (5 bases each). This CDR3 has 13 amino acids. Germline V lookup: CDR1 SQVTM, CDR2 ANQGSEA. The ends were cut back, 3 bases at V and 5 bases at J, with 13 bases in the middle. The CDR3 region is CSVDRQGGETQYF. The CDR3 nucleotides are TGCAGCGTTGATAGGCAGGGCGGGGAGACCCAGTACTTC.

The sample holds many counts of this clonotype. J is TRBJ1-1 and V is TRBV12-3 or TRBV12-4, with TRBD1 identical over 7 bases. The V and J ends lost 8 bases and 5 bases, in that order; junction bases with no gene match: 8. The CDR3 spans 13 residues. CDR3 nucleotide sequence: TGTGCCAGCCAACGGGACAGTGGGACTGAAGCTTTCTTT. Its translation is CASQRDSGTEAFF.

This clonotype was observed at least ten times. Here the CDR3 reads CSVGPGTGSNQPQHF. DNA of the CDR3: TGCAGCGTTGGGCCCGGGACAGGTAGCAATCAGCCCCAGCATTTT. This chain links TRBV29-1 with TRBJ1-5; 8 nucleotides line up with TRBD1. CDR3 size: 15 residues. The V and J ends lost 4 bases and 0 bases, in that order; junction bases with no gene match: 5. Germline values: CDR1 SQVTM, CDR2 ANQGSEA.

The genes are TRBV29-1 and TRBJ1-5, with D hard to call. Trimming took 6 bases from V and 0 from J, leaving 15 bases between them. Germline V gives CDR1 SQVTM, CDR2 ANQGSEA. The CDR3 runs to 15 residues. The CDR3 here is CSVGPDRLSNQPQHF. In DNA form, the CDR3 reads TGCAGCGTGGGCCCCGACCGACTTAGCAATCAGCCCCAGCATTTT.

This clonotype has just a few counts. The chain's CDR3 is CASTIVSNTGELFF. As DNA, the CDR3 is TGTGCCAGCACCATAGTTTCGAACACCGGGGAGCTGTTTTTT. J is TRBJ2-2 and V is TRBV7-9; D is unclear. Germline lookup yields CDR1 SEHNR and CDR2 FQNEAQ (reference sequence). The CDR3 is 14 amino acids. V was trimmed by 7 bases and J by 0 bases, leaving 9 bases between them. The full variable domain, its missing parts supplied by reference TRBV7-9 and TRBJ2-2, is DTGVSQNPRHKITKRGQNVTFRCDPISEHNRLYWYRQTLGQGPEFLTYFQNEAQLEKSRLLSDRFSAERPKGSFSTLEIQRTEQGDSAMYLCASTIVSNTGELFFGEGSRLTVL.

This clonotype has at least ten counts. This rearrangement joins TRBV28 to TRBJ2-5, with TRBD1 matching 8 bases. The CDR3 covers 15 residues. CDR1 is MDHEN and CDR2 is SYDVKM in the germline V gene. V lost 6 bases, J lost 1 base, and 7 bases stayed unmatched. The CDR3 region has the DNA TGTGCCAGCAGAACCGGACAGGGCTCCCAAGAGACCCAGTACTTC. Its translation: CASRTGQGSQETQYF.

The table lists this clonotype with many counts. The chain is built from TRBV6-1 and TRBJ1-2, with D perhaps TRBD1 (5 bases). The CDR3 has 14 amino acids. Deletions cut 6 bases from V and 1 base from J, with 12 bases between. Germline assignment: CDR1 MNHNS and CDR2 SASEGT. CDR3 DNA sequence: TGTGCCAGCAGAATTCCAGGGATTAACTATGGCTACACCTTC. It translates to CASRIPGINYGYTF.